This passage covers 14 T cell receptor beta chains from one sample sequenced in a study of blood T cell repertoires in COVID-19. Repertoires were generated with immunoSEQ multiplex PCR, while TCRdb's copy carries only in-frame clones and drops some. The sample gives some 500,000 clones, 85% to 90% of which show up once; around 7.8% is in the top ten. The sequenced sample consisted of peripheral blood. All receptors derive from a woman aged 45-65 years with COVID-19, enrolled during active disease.

V gene TRBV5-1 combines with J gene TRBJ2-7; TRBD1 aligns across 11 bases. Unmatched junction bases numbered 5, after V lost 4 bases and J lost 5 bases. The CDR3 extends over 14 amino acids. CDR1 is SGHRS, CDR2 YFSETQ, per germline. CDR3 protein: CASSLGQGVHEQYF. The CDR3 DNA sequence: TGCGCCAGCAGCCTGGGACAGGGGGTTCACGAGCAGTACTTC.

This clone was seen only once. CDR3 nucleotides: TGTGCCAGCTCACCAGTGGGCAGGGGGACCTATGGCTACACCTTC. It is translated as CASSPVGRGTYGYTF. The J gene is TRBJ1-2, the V gene TRBV18; 7 bases agree with TRBD1. This CDR3 region has 15 residues. Trimming cost V 2 bases and J 4 bases; bases outside gene matches: 7. Germline V lookup: CDR1 KGHSH, CDR2 LQKENI.

In DNA, the CDR3 is TGTGCCAGCAGTGAGCTAGCGGGGTACACCGGGGAGCTGTTTTTT. The encoded protein is CASSELAGYTGELFF. The genes are TRBV2 and TRBJ2-2, with TRBD2 identical over 9 bases. The germline gives CDR1 SNHLY, CDR2 FYNNEI. There are 15 residues in the CDR3. The V gene end was trimmed by 3 bases and the J gene end by 3 bases; junction bases not matched to a gene: 2. Supplemented by reference TRBV2 and TRBJ2-2, the full variable domain reads EPEVTQTPSHQVTQMGQEVILRCVPISNHLYFYWYRQILGQKVEFLVSFYNNEISEKSEIFDDQFSVERPDGSNFTLKIRSTKLEDSAMYFCASSELAGYTGELFFGEGSRLTVL.

This chain joins TRBV27 and TRBJ2-7; perhaps TRBD1 as D (6 bases). The CDR3 length is 12 residues. The germline CDR1 and CDR2 sequences are MNHEY and SMNVEV (reference sequence). V lost 8 bases and J lost 4, with 12 bases in between. Here the CDR3 DNA reads TGTGCCAGCTCCCGCCAGGGGTACGAGCAGTACTTC. The encoded protein is CASSRQGYEQYF.

J is TRBJ1-1 and V is TRBV30; possible D gene TRBD1, 6 bases. V was cut by 2 bases and J by 5 bases, with 12 bases left in between. CDR3 length equals 13 residues. CDR1 and CDR2 (germline): GTSNPN, SVGIG (reference sequence). As DNA, the CDR3 is TGTGCCTGGAGTAGAGGGGGGGGTACTGAAGCTTTCTTT. Its protein is CAWSRGGGTEAFF.

The chain uses TRBV2 and TRBJ2-3, with TRBD2 as a possible D gene (5 bases). Germline V lookup: CDR1 SNHLY, CDR2 FYNNEI. V lost 7 bases and J lost 4, with 9 bases in between. There are 12 residues in the CDR3. The DNA of the CDR3 is TGTGCCAGCATGGGGAGCGCAGATACGCAGTATTTT. Translation: CASMGSADTQYF.

This clone was observed a few times. The V call is TRBV30, the J call TRBJ2-7; 10 bases line up with TRBD2. Germline CDR1 reads GTSNPN; CDR2 reads SVGIG (reference sequence). This CDR3 has 16 amino acids. The V gene end was trimmed by 0 bases and the J gene end by 0 bases; junction bases not matched to a gene: 5. DNA of the CDR3: TGTGCCTGGAGTGTAGTCAGCGGGGGGGGCTCCTACGAGCAGTACTTC. Translation: CAWSVVSGGGSYEQYF. Supplemented by reference TRBV30 and TRBJ2-7, the full variable domain reads SQTIHQWPATLVQPVGSPLSLECTVEGTSNPNLYWYRQAAGRGLQLLFYSVGIGQISSEVPQNLSASRPQDRQFILSSKKLLLSDSGFYLCAWSVVSGGGSYEQYFGPGTRLTVT.

The chain employs TRBV21-1 and TRBJ1-4; no DNA check was done on the table's D call, TRBD1. TRBV21-1 is assigned pseudogene status. The CDR3 loop spans 18 amino acids. CDR3: CASSKGRDRATGDEKLFF. The CDR3 DNA follows: TGTGCCAGCAGCAAGGGGAGGGACAGGGCCACCGGGGATGAAAAACTGTTTTTT.

The chain carries TRBV30 and TRBJ1-1; 7 bases fit TRBD1. This CDR3 is 16 amino acids long. V dropped 7 bases and J dropped 6; count of bases not matched to a gene: 20. The V gene's germline CDR1 is GTSNPN and CDR2 SVGIG (reference sequence). CDR3 residues: CALDGARQGRQSEAFF. CDR3 bases: TGTGCCTTGGATGGGGCCCGACAGGGCCGGCAGTCTGAAGCTTTCTTT.

This chain connects TRBV6-5 to TRBJ1-5, with TRBD1 matching 7 bases. Losses at the gene ends were 7 bases for V and 3 bases for J; bases not matched to a gene: 3. The CDR3 extends over 13 amino acids. Germline-derived CDR1 and CDR2 are MNHEY and SVGAGI. The CDR3 protein is CASTGGFNQPQHF. The CDR3 DNA is TGTGCCAGCACAGGGGGGTTCAATCAGCCCCAGCATTTT.

The V and J genes are TRBV25-1 and TRBJ1-2; D is undetermined. The V end lost 7 bases, the J end lost 4 bases, and 13 bases lay between the germline ends. Germline CDR1 reads MGHDK; CDR2 reads SYGVNS. The CDR3 has 13 residues. CDR3 sequence: CASTRGYGYGYTF. The CDR3 DNA sequence: TGTGCCAGCACCCGAGGGTACGGCTATGGCTACACCTTC.

In its sample, this clone was seen a few times. The rearrangement joins TRBV19 to TRBJ2-1, with D possibly TRBD1 on 6 matching bases. Per the germline V gene, CDR1 is LNHDA and CDR2 is SQIVND (reference sequence). The CDR3 spans 10 residues. V lost 6 bases, J lost 10 bases, and 7 bases lay in between. CDR3 coding DNA: TGTGCCAGTAGCGACAGGGAGCAGTTCTTC. Protein: CASSDREQFF.

The chain employs TRBV14 and TRBJ1-4; TRBD1 agrees at 7 bases. The CDR3 loop spans 15 amino acids. Germline V gives CDR1 SGHDN, CDR2 FVKESK. Losses at the gene ends were 3 bases for V and 5 bases for J; bases not matched to a gene: 6. The CDR3 region has the DNA TGTGCCAGCAGCCAGTGGTCGGGACAGAATGAAAAACTGTTTTTT. This codes for CASSQWSGQNEKLFF. The full variable domain, in which reference TRBV14 and TRBJ1-4 provide the parts outside the CDR3, is EAGVTQFPSHSVIEKGQTVTLRCDPISGHDNLYWYRRVMGKEIKFLLHFVKESKQDESGMPNNRFLAERTGGTYSTLKVQPAELEDSGVYFCASSQWSGQNEKLFFGSGTQLSVL.

V is TRBV5-4 and J is TRBJ1-2; 8 bases match TRBD1. V lost 5 bases to trimming and J lost 5 bases; unmatched junction nucleotides: 8. Germline lookup yields CDR1 SGHNT and CDR2 YYREEE (reference sequence). The CDR3 runs 14 residues. CDR3 DNA: TGTGCCAGCAGTCAGGACAGGGTTGCATATGGCTACACCTTC. Amino acids: CASSQDRVAYGYTF.